The present entry profiles one TCR beta chain with its context. Sequencing was performed with immunoSEQ multiplex PCR; in TCRdb, only in-frame clones are kept and a portion is missing. The sample contains fewer than 90,000 clones, roughly nine tenths of which appear only once. The data were obtained in a study of T cell changes during pregnancy in multiple sclerosis. Germline V gene data show CDR1 as SGHNT and CDR2 as YYREEE (reference sequence). V dropped 0 bases and J dropped 2 bases, with 8 bases sitting between them. CDR3 length: 15 residues. The source was peripheral blood, collected in the second trimester of pregnancy. The genes are TRBV5-4 and TRBJ2-2; D is ambiguous. The source of this sequence is a female donor with multiple sclerosis, enrolled in a pregnancy study. This CDR3 is CASSLARLNTGELFF. For the CDR3, the DNA is TGTGCCAGCAGCTTGGCGCGGCTTAACACCGGGGAGCTGTTTTTT.